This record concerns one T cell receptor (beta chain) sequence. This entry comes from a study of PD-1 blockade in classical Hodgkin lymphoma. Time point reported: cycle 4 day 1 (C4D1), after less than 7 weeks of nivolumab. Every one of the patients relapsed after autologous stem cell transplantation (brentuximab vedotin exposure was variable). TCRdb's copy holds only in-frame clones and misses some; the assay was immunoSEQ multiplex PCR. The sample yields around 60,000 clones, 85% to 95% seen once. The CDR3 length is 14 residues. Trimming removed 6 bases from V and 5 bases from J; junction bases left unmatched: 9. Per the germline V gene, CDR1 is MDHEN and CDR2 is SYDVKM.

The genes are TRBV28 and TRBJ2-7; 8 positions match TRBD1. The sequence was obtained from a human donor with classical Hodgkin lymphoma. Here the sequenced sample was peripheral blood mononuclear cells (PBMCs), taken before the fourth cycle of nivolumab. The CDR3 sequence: CASSEDRAMNEQYF. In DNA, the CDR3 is TGTGCCAGCAGCGAGGACAGGGCTATGAACGAGCAGTACTTC.